These 25 T cell receptor beta chains came from one sample sequenced in a study of blood T cell repertoires in COVID-19 (TCRdb year 2020). The library was built by means of the immunoSEQ multiplex PCR assay. TCRdb provides this immuneACCESS table in a form limited to in-frame rearrangements. Some clones are lacking; in checked studies, under half of them reflect an unresolved V gene, and why the rest are absent is not known. In all, the sample holds approximately 290,000 clones, and 85% to 90% of those were seen once. The ten largest clones capture approximately 12% of the sample. The sequenced sample was peripheral blood. These TCRs come from a woman aged 25 to 39 with COVID-19, enrolled during active disease.

This clone turned up a few times. J is TRBJ1-5 and V is TRBV18; TRBD1 matches at 9 bases. The germline V gene has CDR1 KGHSH and CDR2 LQKENI. The junction had 3 bases not matched to a gene; V was cut back by 5 bases and J by 1 base. The CDR3 length is 15 residues. This CDR3 is CASSGTGNSNQPQHF. CDR3 DNA: TGTGCCAGCTCAGGGACAGGGAACAGCAATCAGCCCCAGCATTTT.

V usage is TRBV11-2 and J usage is TRBJ2-7; the match to TRBD2 covers 10 bases. Germline V gives CDR1 SGHAT, CDR2 FQNNGV. V was pared by 5 bases and J by 5 bases, with 18 bases of the junction left unmatched. CDR3 length: 18 amino acids. For the CDR3, the DNA is TGTGCCAGCAGCCCTCACCGAGAGGGCCTAGCGGGGGAGAACGAGCAGTACTTC. Protein: CASSPHREGLAGENEQYF.

V and J are TRBV19 and TRBJ1-4; TRBD1 is a possible D gene (5 bases). V shed 1 base and J shed 10 bases, with 19 bases lying between them. Germline V lookup: CDR1 LNHDA, CDR2 SQIVND (reference sequence). The CDR3 loop spans 16 amino acids. CDR3 bases: TGTGCCAGTAGTATAGTCATCGGGGGGGTTCAGAGAAAACTGTTTTTT. Protein product: CASSIVIGGVQRKLFF.

CDR3 nucleotides: TGTGCCAGCAGTTACTCGACCCCTCAGGGGGCTTTCTTT. Its protein is CASSYSTPQGAFF. This rearrangement joins TRBV6-5 to TRBJ1-1; D is perhaps TRBD1 (6 bases). This CDR3 has 13 amino acids. Trimming removed 0 bases from V and 11 bases from J, with 13 bases in between. Germline CDR1 is MNHEY and CDR2 is SVGAGI.

This clone was detected a few times. The chain employs TRBV2 and TRBJ2-7, with a tentative D call TRBD2 (6 bases). V was clipped by 4 bases and J by 3 bases, with 10 bases between them. The CDR3 is 13 amino acids. The germline V gene encodes CDR1 SNHLY and CDR2 FYNNEI. CDR3 sequence: CASSGGELYEQYF. DNA for the CDR3: TGTGCCAGCAGTGGGGGGGAACTCTACGAGCAGTACTTC. The full variable domain, rest sourced from reference TRBV2 and TRBJ2-7, is EPEVTQTPSHQVTQMGQEVILRCVPISNHLYFYWYRQILGQKVEFLVSFYNNEISEKSEIFDDQFSVERPDGSNFTLKIRSTKLEDSAMYFCASSGGELYEQYFGPGTRLTVT.

The chain has TRBV4-2 and TRBJ2-4, with 11 positions matching TRBD2. This CDR3 has 20 residues. V shed 0 bases and J 0 bases; nucleotides not matched to a gene: 10. The germline V gene encodes CDR1 LGHNA and CDR2 YNFKEQ. The DNA for the CDR3 is TGTGCCAGCAGCCAAGAGGCCCTAGCGGGGGGTAAACTAGCCAAAAACATTCAGTACTTC. Its protein product is CASSQEALAGGKLAKNIQYF.

This chain joins TRBV6-6 and TRBJ2-7; 8 nucleotides match TRBD2. Looked up from germline, CDR1 is MNHNY and CDR2 is SVGAGI (reference sequence). Trimming took 2 bases from V and 4 from J; bases not matched to a gene: 1. This CDR3 has 13 amino acids. The CDR3 protein is CASSYEREYEQYF. The CDR3 DNA follows: TGTGCCAGCAGTTACGAGCGGGAGTACGAGCAGTACTTC.

This clone was found once. The genes are TRBV12-5 and TRBJ1-5; D not resolved. This CDR3 has 17 amino acids. V was clipped by 6 bases and J by 9 bases, with 27 bases between them. Germline CDR1 is LGHNT and CDR2 is FRNRAP. The CDR3 sequence: CASGPGSPIHESGPQHF. CDR3 DNA sequence: TGTGCTAGTGGCCCCGGGAGTCCTATCCATGAATCAGGGCCCCAGCATTTT.

The V call is TRBV10-2, the J call TRBJ1-4, with TRBD1 matching over 9 bases. The junction had 2 bases not matched to a gene; V was cut back by 3 bases and J by 0 bases. There are 16 residues in the CDR3. Germline-derived CDR1 and CDR2 are WSHSY and SAAADI. The CDR3: CASSERQGATNEKLFF. The CDR3, as DNA: TGCGCCAGCAGTGAAAGACAGGGGGCAACTAATGAAAAACTGTTTTTT.

This chain's CDR3 is CASSDRGLAFF. Here the CDR3 DNA reads TGTGCCAGCTCGGACAGGGGGCTAGCTTTCTTT. The chain carries TRBV6-1 and TRBJ1-1; 11 bases agree with TRBD1. There are 11 residues in the CDR3. Losses at the gene ends were 8 bases for V and 10 bases for J; bases not matched to a gene: 3. Germline CDR1 is MNHNS and CDR2 is SASEGT.

CDR3 nucleotides: TGTGCCAGCAGACCCGCAGGGAACTATGGCTACACCTTC. Its translation: CASRPAGNYGYTF. The rearrangement links TRBV12-3 or TRBV12-4 to TRBJ1-2; maybe TRBD1 (5 bases). The V end was cut by 6 bases, the J end by 2 bases, with 10 bases between. The CDR3 extends over 13 amino acids.

This chain uses TRBV3-1 (or the pseudogene TRBV3-2) with TRBJ1-6, with D possibly TRBD1 on 5 matching bases. The V end lost 1 base, the J end lost 6 bases, and 10 bases lay between the germline ends. Germline CDR1 LGHDT, CDR2 YNNKEL (reference sequence). The CDR3 runs 15 residues. The CDR3 DNA is TGTGCCAGCAGCCAAGGAAGTCAGGGTAATTCACCCCTCCACTTT. Translated: CASSQGSQGNSPLHF.

The chain joins TRBV14 to TRBJ1-4, with D hard to call. The CDR3 extends over 16 amino acids. Trimming pared 1 base from V and 5 bases from J, leaving 14 bases between. Germline V lookup: CDR1 SGHDN, CDR2 FVKESK. CDR3 sequence reads: CASSQARGITNEKLFF. DNA for the CDR3: TGTGCCAGCAGCCAAGCCCGGGGAATAACCAATGAAAAACTGTTTTTT.

V gene TRBV18 combines with J gene TRBJ2-3; tentatively, D is TRBD1 (5 bases). CDR3 length: 15 amino acids. Trimming removed 5 bases from V and 1 base from J, with 13 bases in between. Germline lookup yields CDR1 KGHSH and CDR2 LQKENI. The CDR3 DNA follows: TGTGCCAGCTCAGTTCTAGGACAACGCACAGATACGCAGTATTTT. Residues: CASSVLGQRTDTQYF.

The rearrangement uses TRBV21-1 and TRBJ2-7; TRBD1 was called by the table and not checked on the DNA. TRBV21-1 is a listed pseudogene. The length of the CDR3 is 13 residues. CDR3 nucleotide sequence: TGTGCCAGCAGCAAGGGCTTCGTTAACGAGCAGTACTTC. This gives the protein CASSKGFVNEQYF.

In its sample, this clone was seen a few times. The chain uses TRBV5-4 and TRBJ1-5; 11 nucleotides match TRBD1. Unmatched junction bases numbered 3, after V lost 2 bases and J lost 5 bases. CDR3 length equals 15 residues. Germline V CDR1 and CDR2: SGHNT, YYREEE (reference sequence). CDR3 residues: CASSFGTGGDQPQHF. CDR3 DNA: TGTGCCAGCAGCTTTGGGACAGGGGGAGATCAGCCCCAGCATTTT. The full variable domain, completed using reference TRBV5-4 and TRBJ1-5, is ETGVTQSPTHLIKTRGQQVTLRCSSQSGHNTVSWYQQALGQGPQFIFQYYREEENGRGNFPPRFSGLQFPNYSSELNVNALELDDSALYLCASSFGTGGDQPQHFGDGTRLSIL.

The rearrangement joins TRBV14 to TRBJ1-2, with a possible D match to TRBD1 (6 bases). Per the germline V gene, CDR1 is SGHDN and CDR2 is FVKESK. Trimming shortened V by 1 base and J by 6 bases, and 15 bases separated the two germline ends. The CDR3 extends over 15 amino acids. The DNA of the CDR3 is TGTGCCAGCAGCCAAGTTCATCTGGGGGCAAATGGCTACACCTTC. As protein: CASSQVHLGANGYTF.

The rearrangement joins TRBV10-1 to TRBJ1-1; tentative D call: TRBD1 (6 bases). Per the germline V gene, CDR1 is WNHNN and CDR2 is SYGVQD (reference sequence). The CDR3 covers 14 residues. V was shortened by 2 bases and J by 3 bases, with 10 bases between the two germline ends. This chain's CDR3 is CASSERSGDTEAFF. In DNA form, the CDR3 reads TGCGCCAGCAGTGAGAGGTCAGGGGACACTGAAGCTTTCTTT.

This chain joins TRBV5-1 and TRBJ2-5; no clear D gene. V was trimmed by 5 bases and J by 1 base, leaving 9 bases between them. Germline-derived CDR1 and CDR2 are SGHRS and YFSETQ. This CDR3 has 13 residues. The CDR3 DNA reads TGCGCCAGCAGTAAGAAGCCCCAAGAGACCCAGTACTTC. Translation gives CASSKKPQETQYF.

The V and J genes are TRBV4-1 and TRBJ1-6; D is undetermined. The CDR3 length is 16 residues. CDR1 is MGHRA and CDR2 is YSYEKL in the germline V gene. With 4 bases removed from V and 6 bases from J, the gap between germline ends came to 16 bases. CDR3 coding DNA: TGCGCCAGCAGCCTAAGTTCGAGACAAACTAATTCACCCCTCCACTTT. It specifies CASSLSSRQTNSPLHF.

V is TRBV6-4 and J is TRBJ2-5, with D perhaps TRBD1 (5 bases). The CDR3 is 14 amino acids. The V gene lost 5 bases and the J gene lost 3 bases, with 13 bases spanning the gap. Looked up from germline, CDR1 is MRHNA and CDR2 is SNTAGT. The CDR3 loop reads CASSPPDKKETQYF. The CDR3 region has the DNA TGTGCCAGCAGTCCCCCGGACAAAAAAGAGACCCAGTACTTC.

The chain is built from TRBV5-5 and TRBJ1-2; tentatively, D is TRBD1 (6 bases). Germline V CDR1 and CDR2: SGHKS, YYEKEE (reference sequence). Between the trimmed V and J ends, which lost 4 bases and 0 bases, there was a span of 19 bases. The CDR3 is 17 residues long. The CDR3 here is CASSLRDTFRSNYGYTF. CDR3 DNA: TGTGCCAGCAGCCTACGGGACACCTTCCGTTCTAACTATGGCTACACCTTC.

The gene calls are TRBV18 and TRBJ1-3, with D possibly TRBD1 on 6 matching bases. CDR1 and CDR2 (germline): KGHSH, LQKENI. V lost 3 bases and J 8 bases, leaving 11 bases between the germline ends. The CDR3 has 13 residues. The DNA for the CDR3 is TGTGCCAGCTCACCCAGCAGGGGAGACACCATATATTTT. Translating gives CASSPSRGDTIYF.

The rearrangement joins TRBV5-6 to TRBJ1-6, with 7 bases that match TRBD1. Germline lookup yields CDR1 SGHDT and CDR2 YYEEEE. J gave up 10 bases and V 4 bases, and 11 bases lay outside the gene matches. The length of the CDR3 is 15 residues. The CDR3 nucleotides read TGTGCCAGCAGCACTGGGGGACAGAAGAAGTCACCCCTCCACTTT. Translated: CASSTGGQKKSPLHF.

This rearrangement joins TRBV5-1 to TRBJ1-3; 8 bases match TRBD1. CDR1 is SGHRS and CDR2 is YFSETQ in the germline V gene. The CDR3 sequence is 15 residues long. V lost 4 bases, J lost 2 bases, and 5 bases stayed unmatched. The CDR3 region is CASSRDRGAGNTIYF. In nucleotides, the CDR3 is TGCGCCAGCAGCAGAGACAGGGGCGCTGGAAACACCATATATTTT.